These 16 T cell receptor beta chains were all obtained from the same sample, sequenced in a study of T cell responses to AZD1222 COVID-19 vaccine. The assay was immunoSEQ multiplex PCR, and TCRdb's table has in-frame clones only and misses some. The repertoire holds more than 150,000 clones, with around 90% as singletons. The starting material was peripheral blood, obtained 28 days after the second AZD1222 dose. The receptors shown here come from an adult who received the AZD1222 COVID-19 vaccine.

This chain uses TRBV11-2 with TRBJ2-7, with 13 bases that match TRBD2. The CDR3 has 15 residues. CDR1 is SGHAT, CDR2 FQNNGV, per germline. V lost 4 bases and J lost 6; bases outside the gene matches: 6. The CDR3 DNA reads TGTGCCAGCAGCTCCCGGACTAGCGGGAGTCTCGAGCAGTACTTC. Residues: CASSSRTSGSLEQYF. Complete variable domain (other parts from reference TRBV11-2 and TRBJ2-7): EAGVAQSPRYKIIEKRQSVAFWCNPISGHATLYWYQQILGQGPKLLIQFQNNGVVDDSQLPKDRFSAERLKGVDSTLKIQPAKLEDSAVYLCASSSRTSGSLEQYFGPGTRLTVT.

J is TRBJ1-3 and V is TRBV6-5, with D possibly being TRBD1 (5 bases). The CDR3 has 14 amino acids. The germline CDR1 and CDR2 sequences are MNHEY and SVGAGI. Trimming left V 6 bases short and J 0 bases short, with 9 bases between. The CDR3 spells CASSGDFSGNTIYF. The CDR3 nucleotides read TGTGCCAGCAGCGGGGACTTCTCTGGAAACACCATATATTTT.

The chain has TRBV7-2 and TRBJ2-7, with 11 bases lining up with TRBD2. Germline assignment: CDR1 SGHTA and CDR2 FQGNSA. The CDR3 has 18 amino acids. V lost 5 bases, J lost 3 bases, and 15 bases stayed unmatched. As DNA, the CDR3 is TGTGCCAGCAGCCCGCCCTATTTGACTAGCGGGGACTACTACGAGCAGTACTTC. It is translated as CASSPPYLTSGDYYEQYF.

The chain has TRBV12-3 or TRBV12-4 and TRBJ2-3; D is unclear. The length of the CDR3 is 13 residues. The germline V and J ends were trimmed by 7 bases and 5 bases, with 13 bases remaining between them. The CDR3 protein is CASMWQPRDTQYF. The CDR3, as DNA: TGTGCCAGCATGTGGCAGCCCAGAGATACGCAGTATTTT.

The CDR3 loop is CAISGQSNYGYTF. For the CDR3, the DNA is TGTGCCATCAGTGGACAGTCAAACTATGGCTACACCTTC. The chain uses TRBV10-3 and TRBJ1-2; D is possibly TRBD1 (5 bases). The germline V gene encodes CDR1 ENHRY and CDR2 SYGVKD. With 4 bases removed from V and 2 bases from J, the gap between germline ends came to 8 bases. This CDR3 has 13 amino acids.

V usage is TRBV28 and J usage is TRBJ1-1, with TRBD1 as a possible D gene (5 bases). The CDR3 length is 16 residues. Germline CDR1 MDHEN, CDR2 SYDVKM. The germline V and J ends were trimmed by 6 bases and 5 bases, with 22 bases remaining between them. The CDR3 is CASSPQGEKGTTEAFF. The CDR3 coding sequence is TGTGCCAGCAGCCCTCAGGGCGAGAAAGGGACGACTGAAGCTTTCTTT.

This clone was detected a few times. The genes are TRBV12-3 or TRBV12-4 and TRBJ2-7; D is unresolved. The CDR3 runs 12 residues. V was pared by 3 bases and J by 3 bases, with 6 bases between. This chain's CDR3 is CASSFRLYEQYF. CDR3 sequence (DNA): TGTGCCAGCAGTTTTCGGCTCTACGAGCAGTACTTC.

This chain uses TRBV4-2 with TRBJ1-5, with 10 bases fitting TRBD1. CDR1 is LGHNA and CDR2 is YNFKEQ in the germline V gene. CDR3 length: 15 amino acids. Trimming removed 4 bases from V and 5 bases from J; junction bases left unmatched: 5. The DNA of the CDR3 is TGTGCCAGCAGCCCGACAGGGGGCATGGATCAGCCCCAGCATTTT. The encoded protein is CASSPTGGMDQPQHF.

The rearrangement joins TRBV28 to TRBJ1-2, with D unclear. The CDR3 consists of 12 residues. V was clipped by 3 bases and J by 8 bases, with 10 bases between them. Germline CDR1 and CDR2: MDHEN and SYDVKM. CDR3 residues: CASSFDGRGYTF. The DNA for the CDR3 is TGTGCCAGCAGTTTCGACGGGAGGGGCTACACCTTC.

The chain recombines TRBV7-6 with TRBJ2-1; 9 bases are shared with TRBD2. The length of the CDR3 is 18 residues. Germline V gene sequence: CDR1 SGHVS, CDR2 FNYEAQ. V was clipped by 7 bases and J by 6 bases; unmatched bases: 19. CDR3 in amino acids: CASTTTPFPAGGFNEQFF. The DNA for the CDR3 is TGTGCCAGCACCACTACCCCCTTCCCAGCGGGAGGATTCAATGAGCAGTTCTTC. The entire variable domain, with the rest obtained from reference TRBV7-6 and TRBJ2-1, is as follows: GAGVSQSPRYKVTKRGQDVALRCDPISGHVSLYWYRQALGQGPEFLTYFNYEAQQDKSGLPNDRFSAERPEGSISTLTIQRTEQRDSAMYRCASTTTPFPAGGFNEQFFGPGTRLTVL.

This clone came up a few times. The DNA of the CDR3 is TGTGCCATCTATAAAACCGGGACGGAGCGATCGAACACCGGGGAGCTGTTTTTT. Translating it yields CAIYKTGTERSNTGELFF. The chain uses TRBV27 and TRBJ2-2, with D perhaps being TRBD1 or TRBD2 (5 bases each). CDR3 size: 18 residues. Deletions cut 10 bases from V and 0 bases from J, with 24 bases between. Germline V lookup: CDR1 MNHEY, CDR2 SMNVEV (reference sequence).

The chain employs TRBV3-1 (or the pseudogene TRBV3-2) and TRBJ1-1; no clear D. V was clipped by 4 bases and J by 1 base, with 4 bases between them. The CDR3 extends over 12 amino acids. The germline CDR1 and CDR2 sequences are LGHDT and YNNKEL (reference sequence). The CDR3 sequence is CASSRGNTEAFF. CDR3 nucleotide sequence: TGTGCCAGCAGCCGGGGGAACACTGAAGCTTTCTTT.

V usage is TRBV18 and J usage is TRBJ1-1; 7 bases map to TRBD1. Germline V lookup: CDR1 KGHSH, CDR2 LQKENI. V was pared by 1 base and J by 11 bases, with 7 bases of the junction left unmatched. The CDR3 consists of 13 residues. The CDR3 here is CASSPLRQGEAFF. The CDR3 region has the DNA TGTGCCAGCTCACCACTTAGACAGGGTGAGGCTTTCTTT. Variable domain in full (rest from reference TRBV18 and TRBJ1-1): NAGVMQNPRHLVRRRGQEARLRCSPMKGHSHVYWYRQLPEEGLKFMVYLQKENIIDESGMPKERFSAEFPKEGPSILRIQQVVRGDSAAYFCASSPLRQGEAFFGQGTRLTVV.

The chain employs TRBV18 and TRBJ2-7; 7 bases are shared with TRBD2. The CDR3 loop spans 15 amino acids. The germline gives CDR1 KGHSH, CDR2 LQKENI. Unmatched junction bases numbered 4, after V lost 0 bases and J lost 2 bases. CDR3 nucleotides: TGTGCCAGCTCACCACCTGGGAGGGCCCCCTACGAGCAGTACTTC. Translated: CASSPPGRAPYEQYF.

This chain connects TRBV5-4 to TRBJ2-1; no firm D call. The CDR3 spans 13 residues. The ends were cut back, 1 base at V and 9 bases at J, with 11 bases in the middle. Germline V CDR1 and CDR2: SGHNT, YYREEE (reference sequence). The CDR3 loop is CASSLQQTIEQFF. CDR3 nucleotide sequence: TGTGCCAGCAGCTTGCAACAGACCATTGAGCAGTTCTTC. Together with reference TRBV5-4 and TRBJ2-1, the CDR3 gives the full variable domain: ETGVTQSPTHLIKTRGQQVTLRCSSQSGHNTVSWYQQALGQGPQFIFQYYREEENGRGNFPPRFSGLQFPNYSSELNVNALELDDSALYLCASSLQQTIEQFFGPGTRLTVL.

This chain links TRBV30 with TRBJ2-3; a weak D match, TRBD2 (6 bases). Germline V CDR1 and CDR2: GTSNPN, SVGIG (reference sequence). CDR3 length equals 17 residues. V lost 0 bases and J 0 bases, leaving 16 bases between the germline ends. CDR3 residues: CAWSVHRGGTSTDTQYF. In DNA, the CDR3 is TGTGCCTGGAGTGTACATAGGGGCGGGACTAGCACAGATACGCAGTATTTT.